This TCR beta chain was sequenced for a study of shared clonotypes between healthy human individuals. Study context: Donors consisted of two women and a few men between 18 and 49.

Germline CDR1 and CDR2: MNHEY and SVGAGI. This CDR3 contains 16 residues. Trimming stripped 0 bases from V and 4 bases from J, with 15 bases between. Researchers ran the assay at a deep level. Sequencing used immunoSEQ multiplex PCR; TCRdb keeps in-frame clones, though not all of them. Of some 700,000 clones in the sample, about nine tenths were seen once. This receptor was obtained from a man aged 18 to 29 in good health. Some clones in this sample may be carry-over from other donors' samples. V is TRBV6-5 and J is TRBJ2-5; tentative D call: TRBD2 (6 bases). Sequencing was performed on memory CD8+ T cells from PBMCs. Subset denoted: CD45RO+ cells pooled with CCR7-negative TemRA cells. The CDR3 bases are TGTGCCAGCAGTTACTCGCTCCGAGCTAGCGCAGAGACCCAGTACTTC. Encoded protein: CASSYSLRASAETQYF.